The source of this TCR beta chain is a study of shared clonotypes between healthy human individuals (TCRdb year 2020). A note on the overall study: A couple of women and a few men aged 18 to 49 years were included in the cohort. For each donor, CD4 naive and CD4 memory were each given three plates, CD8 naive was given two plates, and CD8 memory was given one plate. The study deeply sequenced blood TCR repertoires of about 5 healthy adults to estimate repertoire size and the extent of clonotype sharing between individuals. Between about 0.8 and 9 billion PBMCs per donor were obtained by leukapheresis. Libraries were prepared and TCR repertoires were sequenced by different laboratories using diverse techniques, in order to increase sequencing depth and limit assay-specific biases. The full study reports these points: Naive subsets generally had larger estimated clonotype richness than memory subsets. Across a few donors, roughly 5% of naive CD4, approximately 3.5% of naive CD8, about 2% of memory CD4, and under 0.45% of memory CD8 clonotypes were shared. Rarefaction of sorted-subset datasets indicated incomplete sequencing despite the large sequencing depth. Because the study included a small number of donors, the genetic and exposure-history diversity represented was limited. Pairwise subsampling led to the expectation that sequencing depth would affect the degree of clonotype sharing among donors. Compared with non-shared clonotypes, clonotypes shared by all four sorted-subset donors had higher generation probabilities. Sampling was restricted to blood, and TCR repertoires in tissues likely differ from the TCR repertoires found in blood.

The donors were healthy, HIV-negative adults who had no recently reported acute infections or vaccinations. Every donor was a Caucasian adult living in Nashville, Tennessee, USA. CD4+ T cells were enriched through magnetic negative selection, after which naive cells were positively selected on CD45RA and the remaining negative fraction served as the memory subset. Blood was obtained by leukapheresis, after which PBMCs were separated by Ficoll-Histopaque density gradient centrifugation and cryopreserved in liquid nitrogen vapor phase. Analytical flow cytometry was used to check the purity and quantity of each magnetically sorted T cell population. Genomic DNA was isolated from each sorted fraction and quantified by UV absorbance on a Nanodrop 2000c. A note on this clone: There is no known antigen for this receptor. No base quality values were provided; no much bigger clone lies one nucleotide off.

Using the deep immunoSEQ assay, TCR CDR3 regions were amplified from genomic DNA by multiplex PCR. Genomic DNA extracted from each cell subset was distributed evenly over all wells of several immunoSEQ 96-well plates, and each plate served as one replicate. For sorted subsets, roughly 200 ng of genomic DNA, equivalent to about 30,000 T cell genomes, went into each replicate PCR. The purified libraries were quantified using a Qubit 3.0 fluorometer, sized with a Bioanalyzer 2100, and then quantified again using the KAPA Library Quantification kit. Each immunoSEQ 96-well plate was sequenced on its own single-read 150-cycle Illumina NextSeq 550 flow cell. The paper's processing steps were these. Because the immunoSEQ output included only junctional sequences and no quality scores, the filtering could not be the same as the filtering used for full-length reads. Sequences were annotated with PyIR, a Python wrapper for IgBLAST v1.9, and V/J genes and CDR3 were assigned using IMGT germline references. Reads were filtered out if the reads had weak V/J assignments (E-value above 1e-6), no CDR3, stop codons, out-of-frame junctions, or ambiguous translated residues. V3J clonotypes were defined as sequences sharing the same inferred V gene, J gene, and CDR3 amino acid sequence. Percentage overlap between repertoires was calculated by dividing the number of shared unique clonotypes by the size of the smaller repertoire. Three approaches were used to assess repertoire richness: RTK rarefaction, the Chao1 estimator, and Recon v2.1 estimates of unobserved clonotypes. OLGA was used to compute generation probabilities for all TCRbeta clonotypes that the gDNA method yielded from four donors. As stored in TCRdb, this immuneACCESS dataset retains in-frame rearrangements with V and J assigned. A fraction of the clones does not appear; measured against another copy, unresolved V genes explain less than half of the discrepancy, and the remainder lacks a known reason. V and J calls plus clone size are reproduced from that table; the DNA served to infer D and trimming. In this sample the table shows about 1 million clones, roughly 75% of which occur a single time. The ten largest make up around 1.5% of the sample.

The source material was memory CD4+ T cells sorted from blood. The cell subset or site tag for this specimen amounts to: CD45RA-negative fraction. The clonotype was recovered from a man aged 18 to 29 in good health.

The CDR3 protein sequence reads: CATSSRQGAISPLHF. The nucleotide sequence is TGTGCCACCAGCAGTAGACAGGGGGCGATTTCACCCCTCCACTTT. The V and J segments used are TRBV15 and TRBJ1-6; 10 middle bases align to TRBD1. From the germline V gene (reference sequence), CDR1 is LNHNV and CDR2 is YYDKDF. Here V drops 3 bases and J drops 9 bases, and the junction holds 5 bases not matched to any gene. The CDR3 measures 15 amino acids from cysteine to phenylalanine. CDR3 DNA only is kept here, 45 bases in frame from base 1. With the rest looked up from the reference TRBV15 and TRBJ1-6 genes rather than sequenced, the full variable domain is DAMVIQNPRYQVTQFGKPVTLSCSQTLNHNVMYWYQQKSSQAPKLLFHYYDKDFNNEADTPDNFQSRRPNTSFCFLDIRSPGLGDTAMYLCATSSRQGAISPLHFGNGTRLTVT.